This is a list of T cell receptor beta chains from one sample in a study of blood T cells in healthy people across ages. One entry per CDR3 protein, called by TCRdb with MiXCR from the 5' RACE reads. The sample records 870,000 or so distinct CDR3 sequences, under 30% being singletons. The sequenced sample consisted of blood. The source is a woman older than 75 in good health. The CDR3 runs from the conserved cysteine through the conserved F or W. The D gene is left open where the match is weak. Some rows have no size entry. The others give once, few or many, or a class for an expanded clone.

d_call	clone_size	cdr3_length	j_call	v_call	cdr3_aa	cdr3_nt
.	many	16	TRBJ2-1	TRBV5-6	CASSFGGGRQGNEQFF	TGTGCCAGCAGCTTTGGGGGGGGTAGACAGGGAAATGAGCAGTTCTTC
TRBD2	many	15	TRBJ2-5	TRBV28	CASSLAPSGAGEQYF	TGTGCCAGCAGTTTAGCCCCATCAGGTGCGGGAGAGCAGTACTTC
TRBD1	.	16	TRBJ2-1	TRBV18	CASSPPQGGSYNEQFF	TGTGCCAGCTCACCACCACAGGGGGGCTCCTACAATGAGCAGTTCTTC
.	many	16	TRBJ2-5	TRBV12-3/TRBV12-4	CASTSPSGSGAETQYF	TGTGCCAGCACCTCCCCTAGTGGGTCAGGGGCAGAGACCCAGTACTTC
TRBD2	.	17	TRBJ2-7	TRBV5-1	CASSWTPSGGTYNEQYF	TGCGCCAGCAGCTGGACGCCTAGCGGGGGCACCTACAATGAGCAGTACTTC
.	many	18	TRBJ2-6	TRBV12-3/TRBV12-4	CASSSSRVGRSGANVLTF	TGTGCCAGCAGTTCTTCCAGGGTTGGGAGGTCTGGGGCCAACGTCCTGACTTTC
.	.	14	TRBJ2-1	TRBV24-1	CATSGPFASNEQFF	TGTGCCACCAGTGGCCCGTTCGCCAGTAATGAGCAGTTCTTC
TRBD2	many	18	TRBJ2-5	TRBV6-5	CASSYSILAGGKGETQYF	TGTGCCAGCAGTTACTCGATACTAGCGGGGGGGAAAGGAGAGACCCAGTACTTC
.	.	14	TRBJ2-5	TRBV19	CASSISGGRETQYF	TGTGCCAGTAGTATTTCCGGAGGTCGGGAGACCCAGTACTTC
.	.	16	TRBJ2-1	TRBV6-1	CASRSTSGGSYNEQFF	TGTGCCAGCAGATCCACGTCCGGGGGCTCCTACAATGAGCAGTTCTTC
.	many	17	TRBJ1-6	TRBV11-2	CASSSQGASSYNSPLHF	TGTGCCAGCAGCTCACAGGGAGCTAGCTCCTATAATTCACCCCTCCACTTT
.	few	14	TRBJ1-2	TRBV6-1	CASSERPANYGYTF	TGTGCCAGCAGTGAACGGCCAGCTAACTATGGCTACACCTTC
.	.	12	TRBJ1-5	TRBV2	CASRDTDQPQHF	TGTGCCAGCAGAGATACAGATCAGCCCCAGCATTTT
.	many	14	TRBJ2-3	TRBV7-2	CASSFRLGPDTQYF	TGTGCCAGCAGCTTTCGTTTGGGCCCAGATACGCAGTATTTT
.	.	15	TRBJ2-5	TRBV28	CASNLAGSAQETQYF	TGTGCCAGCAATTTAGCAGGATCGGCTCAAGAGACCCAGTACTTC
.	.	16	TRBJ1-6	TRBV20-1	CSARGGGLSYNSPLHF	TGCAGTGCTAGAGGGGGGGGGCTAAGCTATAATTCACCCCTCCACTTT
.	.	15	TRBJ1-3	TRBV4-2	CASSQDRATGNTIYF	TGTGCCAGCAGCCAAGATCGCGCCACTGGAAACACCATATATTTT
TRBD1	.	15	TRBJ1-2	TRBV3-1	CASSQITGGAGGYTF	TGTGCCAGCAGCCAGATTACAGGGGGCGCGGGAGGCTACACCTTC
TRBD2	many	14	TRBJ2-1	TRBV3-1	CASSPGLVNHEQFF	TGTGCCAGCAGCCCGGGACTAGTTAACCATGAGCAGTTCTTC
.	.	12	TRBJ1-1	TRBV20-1	CSARVGFTEAFF	TGCAGTGCTAGAGTAGGTTTCACTGAAGCTTTCTTT
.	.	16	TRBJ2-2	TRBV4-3	CASSQDLGAYTGELFF	TGCGCCAGCAGCCAAGATTTGGGGGCATACACCGGGGAGCTGTTTTTT
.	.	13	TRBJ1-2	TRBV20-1	CSAGRGGGYGYTF	TGCAGTGCTGGTCGGGGGGGAGGGTATGGCTACACCTTC
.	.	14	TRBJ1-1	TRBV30	CAWSPPGGYTEAFF	TGTGCCTGGAGTCCTCCTGGGGGGTACACTGAAGCTTTCTTT
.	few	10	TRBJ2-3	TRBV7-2	CASAPDTQYF	TGTGCCAGCGCCCCAGATACGCAGTATTTT
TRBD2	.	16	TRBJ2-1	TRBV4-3	CASSQDYGGTYNEQFF	TGCGCCAGCAGCCAAGATTACGGGGGGACCTACAATGAGCAGTTCTTC
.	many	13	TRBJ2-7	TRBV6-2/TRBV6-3	CASSYRGDYEQYF	TGTGCCAGCAGTTACAGGGGAGACTACGAGCAGTACTTC
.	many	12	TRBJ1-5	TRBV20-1	CSARDRKEPQHF	TGCAGTGCTAGAGATCGGAAAGAGCCCCAGCATTTT
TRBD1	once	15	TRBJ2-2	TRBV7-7	CASSPRTGNSGELFF	TGTGCCAGCAGCCCTCGGACAGGGAACAGCGGGGAGCTGTTTTTT
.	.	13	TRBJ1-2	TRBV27	CASSSWPEDGYTF	TGTGCCAGCAGTTCTTGGCCCGAGGATGGCTACACCTTC
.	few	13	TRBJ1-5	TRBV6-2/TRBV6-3	CASTYLGNQPQHF	TGTGCCAGCACCTACTTGGGGAATCAGCCCCAGCATTTT
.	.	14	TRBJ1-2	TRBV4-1	CASSQQAINYGYTF	TGCGCCAGCAGCCAACAGGCAATTAACTATGGCTACACCTTC
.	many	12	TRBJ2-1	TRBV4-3	CASSQGIHEQFF	TGCGCCAGCAGCCAAGGGATCCATGAGCAGTTCTTC
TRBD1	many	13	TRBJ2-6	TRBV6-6	CASSYGTGEVLTF	TGTGCCAGCAGTTACGGGACAGGGGAAGTCCTGACTTTC
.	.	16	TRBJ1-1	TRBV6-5	CASSYSRPSRPTEAFF	TGTGCCAGCAGTTACTCTAGACCCAGCAGGCCCACTGAAGCTTTCTTT
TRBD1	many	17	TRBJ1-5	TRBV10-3	CAISKGTGDRSNQPQHF	TGTGCCATCAGTAAAGGGACAGGGGACAGAAGCAATCAGCCCCAGCATTTT
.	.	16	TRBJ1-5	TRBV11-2	CASSQSGKGGGQPQHF	TGTGCCAGCAGCCAATCCGGGAAGGGTGGCGGTCAGCCCCAGCATTTT
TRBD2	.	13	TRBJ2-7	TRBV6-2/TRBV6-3	CASSYSGLDEQYF	TGTGCCAGCAGTTACTCCGGACTAGACGAGCAGTACTTC
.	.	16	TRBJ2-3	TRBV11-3	CASTSRRRGRLDTQYF	TGTGCCAGCACTTCAAGACGGAGGGGGCGCCTAGATACGCAGTATTTT
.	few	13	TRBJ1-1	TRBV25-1	CASSDRGRAEAFF	TGTGCCAGCAGTGATCGGGGGAGGGCTGAAGCTTTCTTT
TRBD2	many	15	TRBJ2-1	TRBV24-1	CATSGSGGAYNEQFF	TGTGCCACCAGTGGTAGCGGGGGGGCCTACAATGAGCAGTTCTTC
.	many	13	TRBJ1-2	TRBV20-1	CSARDGEGQGYTF	TGCAGTGCTAGAGATGGCGAGGGACAAGGCTACACCTTC
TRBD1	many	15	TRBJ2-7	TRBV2	CASRRDRPSSYEQYF	TGTGCCAGCAGAAGGGACAGACCGAGCTCCTACGAGCAGTACTTC
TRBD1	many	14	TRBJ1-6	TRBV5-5	CASSSSGTGPPPHF	TGTGCCAGCAGCTCTTCCGGGACAGGGCCTCCTCCCCACTTT
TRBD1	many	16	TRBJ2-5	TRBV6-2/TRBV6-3	CASSPQTGGRLETQYF	TGTGCCAGCAGCCCCCAAACAGGGGGCAGACTGGAGACCCAGTACTTC
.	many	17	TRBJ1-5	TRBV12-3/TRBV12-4	CASSPSIGRVDIQPQHF	TGTGCCAGCAGCCCATCCATAGGCCGGGTGGATATCCAGCCCCAGCATTTT
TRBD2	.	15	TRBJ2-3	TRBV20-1	CSARPTSGKPDTQYF	TGCAGTGCCCGTCCGACTAGCGGGAAGCCAGATACGCAGTATTTT
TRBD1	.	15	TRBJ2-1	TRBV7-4	CASSRTGGLIDEQFF	TGTGCCAGCAGCCGGACAGGGGGGTTAATCGATGAGCAGTTCTTC
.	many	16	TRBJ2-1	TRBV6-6	CASSYAVGTSYNEQFF	TGTGCCAGCAGTTACGCTGTGGGGACTTCCTACAATGAGCAGTTCTTC
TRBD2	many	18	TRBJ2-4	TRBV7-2	CASSPDSGSGGARNIQYF	TGTGCCAGCAGCCCGGACAGTGGTAGCGGGGGGGCAAGAAACATTCAGTACTTC
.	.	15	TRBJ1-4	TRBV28	CASSLPLGGRGKLFF	TGTGCCAGCAGCCTACCATTGGGAGGGCGTGGAAAACTGTTTTTT
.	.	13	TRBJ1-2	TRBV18	CASSPGRDLGYTF	TGTGCCAGCTCACCAGGGAGGGACCTCGGCTACACCTTC
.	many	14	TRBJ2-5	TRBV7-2	CASSDGDRGAAQYF	TGTGCCAGCAGCGACGGAGACCGGGGAGCAGCCCAGTACTTC
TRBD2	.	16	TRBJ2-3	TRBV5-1	CASSPLGGGATDTQYF	TGCGCCAGCAGCCCGTTAGGCGGGGGGGCCACAGATACGCAGTATTTT
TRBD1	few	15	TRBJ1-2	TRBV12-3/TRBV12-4	CASSPRQGEGYGYTF	TGTGCCAGCAGCCCGAGACAGGGAGAAGGCTATGGCTACACCTTC